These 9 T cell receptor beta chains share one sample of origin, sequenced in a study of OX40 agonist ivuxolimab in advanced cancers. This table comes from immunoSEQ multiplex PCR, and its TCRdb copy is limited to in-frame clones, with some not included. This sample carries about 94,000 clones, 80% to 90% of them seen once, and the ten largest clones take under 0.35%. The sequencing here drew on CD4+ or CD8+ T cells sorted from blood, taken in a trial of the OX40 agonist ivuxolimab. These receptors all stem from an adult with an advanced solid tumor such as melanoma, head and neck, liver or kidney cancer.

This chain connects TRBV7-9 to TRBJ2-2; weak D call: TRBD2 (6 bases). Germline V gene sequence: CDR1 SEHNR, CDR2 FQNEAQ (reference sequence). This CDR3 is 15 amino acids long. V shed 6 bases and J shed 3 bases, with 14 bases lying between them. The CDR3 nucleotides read TGTGCCAGCAGGAGGGCGGGGCGAGACACCGGGGAGCTGTTTTTT. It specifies CASRRAGRDTGELFF.

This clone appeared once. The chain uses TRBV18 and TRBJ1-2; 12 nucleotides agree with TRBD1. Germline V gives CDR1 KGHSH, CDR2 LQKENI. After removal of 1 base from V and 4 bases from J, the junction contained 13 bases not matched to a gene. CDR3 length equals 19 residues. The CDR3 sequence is CASSPLSGTGGTGGYGYTF. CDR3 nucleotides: TGTGCCAGCTCACCACTCTCCGGGACAGGGGGCACTGGCGGCTATGGCTACACCTTC.

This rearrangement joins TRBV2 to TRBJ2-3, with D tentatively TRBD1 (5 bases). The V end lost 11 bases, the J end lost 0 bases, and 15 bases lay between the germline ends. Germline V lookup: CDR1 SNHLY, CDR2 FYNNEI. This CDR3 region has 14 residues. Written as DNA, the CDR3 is TGTGCCGGCTCGACTGGGGCTAGCACAGATACGCAGTATTTT. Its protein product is CAGSTGASTDTQYF.

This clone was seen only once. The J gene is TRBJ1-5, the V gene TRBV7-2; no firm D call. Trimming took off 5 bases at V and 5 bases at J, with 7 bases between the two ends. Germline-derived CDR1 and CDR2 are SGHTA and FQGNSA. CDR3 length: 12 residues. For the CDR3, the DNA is TGTGCCAGCAGCCCACCCCATCAGCCCCAGCATTTT. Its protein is CASSPPHQPQHF.

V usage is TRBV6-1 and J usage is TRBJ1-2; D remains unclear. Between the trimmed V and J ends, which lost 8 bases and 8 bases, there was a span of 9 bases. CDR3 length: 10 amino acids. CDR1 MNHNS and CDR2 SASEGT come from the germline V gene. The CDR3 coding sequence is TGTGCCAGCTTCTGGGTGGGCTACACCTTC. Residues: CASFWVGYTF.

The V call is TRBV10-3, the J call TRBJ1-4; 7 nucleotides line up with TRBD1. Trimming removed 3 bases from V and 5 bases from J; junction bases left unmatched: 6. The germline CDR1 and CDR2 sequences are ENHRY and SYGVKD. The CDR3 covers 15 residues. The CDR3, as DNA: TGTGCCATCAGTGACCCCGGGACAGTCAATGAAAAACTGTTTTTT. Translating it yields CAISDPGTVNEKLFF.

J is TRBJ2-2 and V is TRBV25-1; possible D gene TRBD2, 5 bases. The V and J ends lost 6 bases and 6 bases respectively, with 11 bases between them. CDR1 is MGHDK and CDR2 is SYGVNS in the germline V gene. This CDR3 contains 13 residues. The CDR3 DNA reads TGTGCCAGCAGAGCCGGGGTTTCCGGGGAGCTGTTTTTT. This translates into CASRAGVSGELFF.

CDR3 residues: CASSPTGTNTEAFF. For the CDR3, the DNA is TGCGCCAGCAGCCCGACAGGGACGAACACTGAAGCTTTCTTT. V gene TRBV10-2 combines with J gene TRBJ1-1; 7 positions agree with TRBD1. Germline lookup yields CDR1 WSHSY and CDR2 SAAADI. The CDR3 contains 14 residues. V lost 6 bases, J lost 1 base, and 5 bases stayed unmatched.

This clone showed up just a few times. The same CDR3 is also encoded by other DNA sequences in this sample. CDR3 DNA: TGTGCCAGCAGTGACTATATCACCGGGGAGCTGTTTTTT. The encoded protein is CASSDYITGELFF. J is TRBJ2-2 and V is TRBV6-4, with unresolved D. The length of the CDR3 is 13 residues. CDR1 is MRHNA and CDR2 is SNTAGT in the germline V gene. Trimming took 1 base from V and 4 from J, leaving 4 bases between them.